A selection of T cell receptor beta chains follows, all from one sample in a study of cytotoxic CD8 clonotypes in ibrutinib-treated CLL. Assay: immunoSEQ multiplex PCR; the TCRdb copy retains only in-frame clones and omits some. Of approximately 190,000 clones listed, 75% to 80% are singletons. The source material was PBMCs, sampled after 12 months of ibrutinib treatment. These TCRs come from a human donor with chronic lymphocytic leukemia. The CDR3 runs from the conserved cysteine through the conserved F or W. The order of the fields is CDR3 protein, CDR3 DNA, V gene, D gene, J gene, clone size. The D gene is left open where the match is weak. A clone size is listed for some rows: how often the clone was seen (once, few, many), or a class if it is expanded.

CASSTLQGSLGGEQFF | TGTGCCAGCAGCACGCTTCAGGGCTCCCTAGGGGGTGAGCAGTTCTTC | TRBV7-3 | NA | TRBJ2-1 | NA
CASSLVPGSSYNEQFF | TGCGCCAGCAGCTTGGTGCCAGGCAGCTCCTACAATGAGCAGTTCTTC | TRBV5-1 | NA | TRBJ2-1 | NA
CASSQAGWVSYSYNEQFF | TGCGCCAGCAGCCAAGCAGGTTGGGTCTCGTACTCCTACAATGAGCAGTTCTTC | TRBV4-1 | NA | TRBJ2-1 | NA
CASSLTPPEGRAPEAFF | TGTGCCAGCAGTTTAACCCCCCCAGAGGGGAGGGCTCCTGAAGCTTTCTTT | TRBV27 | NA | TRBJ1-1 | NA
CASSLAGGPEEQFF | TGTGCCAGCAGCCTCGCGGGGGGGCCTGAGGAGCAGTTCTTC | TRBV5-4 | TRBD2 | TRBJ2-1 | NA
CASSLISGSTDTQYF | TGTGCCAGCAGTTTGATTAGCGGTAGCACAGATACGCAGTATTTT | TRBV27 | NA | TRBJ2-3 | NA
CASSILSGVGNEQFF | TGTGCCAGTAGTATATTAAGCGGGGTGGGAAATGAGCAGTTCTTC | TRBV19 | TRBD2 | TRBJ2-1 | NA
CASSPNPGPLGNQPQHF | TGTGCCAGCAGCCCAAATCCAGGTCCATTGGGAAATCAGCCCCAGCATTTT | TRBV7-9 | NA | TRBJ1-5 | NA
CASSLGVAGAVDTQYF | TGTGCTAGCAGCTTAGGGGTAGCGGGAGCGGTAGATACGCAGTATTTT | TRBV7-7 | TRBD2 | TRBJ2-3 | NA
CASSLSGGYEQYF | TGTGCCAGCAGTTTATCGGGGGGCTACGAGCAGTACTTC | TRBV27 | NA | TRBJ2-7 | once
CSVAGTGDLYEQYF | TGCAGCGTAGCCGGGACAGGGGACCTCTACGAGCAGTACTTC | TRBV29-1 | TRBD1 | TRBJ2-7 | NA
CASTQGSGELFF | TGTGCCAGCACCCAGGGTAGCGGGGAGCTGTTTTTT | TRBV11-2 | NA | TRBJ2-2 | NA
CASSELGAGLVGELFF | TGTGCCAGCAGTGAATTGGGGGCAGGTTTGGTCGGGGAGCTGTTTTTT | TRBV6-1 | NA | TRBJ2-2 | NA
CASSLPGLAGGEADTQYF | TGTGCCAGCAGCTTACCGGGACTAGCGGGAGGAGAGGCAGATACGCAGTATTTT | TRBV5-8 | TRBD2 | TRBJ2-3 | NA
CASSLWPHGGYSYEQYF | TGTGCCAGCAGTTTATGGCCCCACGGGGGGTACTCCTACGAGCAGTACTTC | TRBV27 | TRBD2 | TRBJ2-7 | NA
CASSSNRGTYNEQFF | TGTGCCAGCAGTTCCAACAGGGGTACCTACAATGAGCAGTTCTTC | TRBV11-2 | TRBD1 | TRBJ2-1 | NA
CASSDADSLSYEQYF | TGTGCCAGCAGTGATGCCGACAGCCTCTCCTACGAGCAGTACTTC | TRBV7-9 | NA | TRBJ2-7 | NA
CASSEQVAQPQHF | TGTGCCAGCAGTGAACAGGTAGCTCAGCCCCAGCATTTT | TRBV6-1 | NA | TRBJ1-5 | NA
CASSNQRNSYNEQFF | TGTGCCAGCAGTAATCAGCGGAACTCCTACAATGAGCAGTTCTTC | TRBV27 | NA | TRBJ2-1 | NA
CAIAQARRTGIYGYTF | TGTGCCATCGCCCAAGCTCGGAGGACAGGGATCTATGGCTACACCTTC | TRBV10-3 | TRBD1 | TRBJ1-2 | few
CASTQGQVVGYTF | TGTGCCAGTACACAGGGACAGGTCGTCGGCTACACCTTC | TRBV19 | TRBD1 | TRBJ1-2 | NA
CASRDGTGTRNTIYF | TGTGCCAGCAGGGACGGGACAGGTACTAGAAACACCATATATTTT | TRBV6-1 | TRBD1 | TRBJ1-3 | NA
CAWSGLPGTGGSGELFF | TGTGCCTGGAGTGGGCTCCCCGGGACAGGGGGCAGCGGGGAGCTGTTTTTT | TRBV30 | TRBD1 | TRBJ2-2 | NA
CASSPPASAAYEQYF | TGTGCCAGCAGCCCCCCCGCTAGCGCTGCCTACGAGCAGTACTTC | TRBV11-2 | NA | TRBJ2-7 | NA
CASSRPQTTSTDTQYF | TGTGCCAGCTCCCGGCCCCAGACCACGTCCACAGATACGCAGTATTTT | TRBV6-4 | NA | TRBJ2-3 | NA
CASSQVEGFGAEQYF | TGCGCCAGCAGCCAAGTGGAAGGCTTTGGGGCCGAGCAGTACTTC | TRBV4-1 | NA | TRBJ2-7 | once
CASSVGTSGSTDTQYF | TGTGCCAGCAGCGTCGGGACTAGCGGAAGCACAGATACGCAGTATTTT | TRBV9 | TRBD2 | TRBJ2-3 | NA